The next 10 T cell receptor beta chains were all read from a single sample in a study of OX40 agonist ivuxolimab in advanced cancers. Measured with immunoSEQ multiplex PCR; TCRdb has only the in-frame clones, and not every one. The table lists tens of thousands of clones, 80% to 95% of them singletons. The sequencing used CD4+ or CD8+ T cells sorted from blood, collected in a trial of the OX40 agonist ivuxolimab. These receptor sequences come from an adult with an advanced solid tumor such as melanoma, head and neck, liver or kidney cancer.

This sequence joins TRBV23-1 and TRBJ2-5, with TRBD2 matching over 8 bases. TRBV23-1 is classed as an ORF, of uncertain function. This CDR3 has 16 residues. Unmatched junction bases numbered 16, after V lost 8 bases and J lost 5 bases. This CDR3 reads CASSDGCGGREETQYF. For the CDR3, the DNA is TGCGCCAGCTCCGACGGTTGCGGGGGGCGAGAGGAGACCCAGTACTTC.

The rearrangement uses TRBV7-9 and TRBJ2-2, with D perhaps matching TRBD1 (6 bases). Matching the DNA end better, TRBJ1-4 makes the J call doubtful. CDR3 length: 14 residues. The germline V gene has CDR1 SEHNR and CDR2 FQNEAQ (reference sequence). CDR3 protein: CASVGAGAPGKLFF. The CDR3 nucleotides read TGTGCCAGCGTAGGGGCAGGGGCGCCGGGAAAACTGTTTTTT.

V and J are TRBV7-9 and TRBJ2-3; 8 bases map to TRBD1. Trimming took 5 bases from V and 8 from J; bases not matched to a gene: 12. Germline values: CDR1 SEHNR, CDR2 FQNEAQ (reference sequence). The length of the CDR3 is 15 residues. The DNA of the CDR3 is TGTGCCAGCAGCCCGGGGGTAACCACAGGGGGTACGCAGTATTTT. It is translated as CASSPGVTTGGTQYF.

The gene calls are TRBV15 and TRBJ1-4, with 8 bases aligning to TRBD1. V dropped 0 bases and J dropped 7; count of bases not matched to a gene: 1. Germline-derived CDR1 and CDR2 are LNHNV and YYDKDF (reference sequence). The CDR3 spans 14 residues. CDR3 DNA: TGTGCCACCAGCAGAGATCAGGGGGCTGAAAAACTGTTTTTT. It encodes CATSRDQGAEKLFF. Combining the CDR3 with reference TRBV15 and TRBJ1-4 gives the whole variable domain DAMVIQNPRYQVTQFGKPVTLSCSQTLNHNVMYWYQQKSSQAPKLLFHYYDKDFNNEADTPDNFQSRRPNTSFCFLDIRSPGLGDTAMYLCATSRDQGAEKLFFGSGTQLSVL.

This chain links TRBV5-1 with TRBJ2-5, with D tentatively TRBD2 (5 bases). This CDR3 spans 15 amino acids. V lost 0 bases and J lost 4, with 13 bases in between. CDR1 and CDR2 from the germline V gene are SGHRS and YFSETQ. DNA of the CDR3: TGCGCCAGCAGCTTGGTGTCCGGGGTAGGAGAGACCCAGTACTTC. Translating it yields CASSLVSGVGETQYF.

The V and J genes are TRBV5-4 and TRBJ1-1, with 8 nucleotides matching TRBD1. Germline trimming cut 1 base from V and 5 bases from J; bases unmatched to any gene: 1. This CDR3 spans 13 amino acids. CDR1 is SGHNT, CDR2 YYREEE, per germline (reference sequence). The CDR3 region is CASSLNRGTEAFF. The DNA for the CDR3 is TGTGCCAGCAGCTTGAACAGGGGGACTGAAGCTTTCTTT.

This clone was observed a few times. V gene TRBV28 combines with J gene TRBJ1-2; possibly TRBD1 for D (5 bases). V was trimmed by 5 bases and J by 8 bases, leaving 12 bases between them. Looked up from germline, CDR1 is MDHEN and CDR2 is SYDVKM. This CDR3 region has 12 residues. The CDR3 sequence: CASSPHGQGYTF. The CDR3 bases are TGTGCCAGCAGTCCTCATGGACAAGGCTACACCTTC.

The V call is TRBV5-1, the J call TRBJ2-3; D might be TRBD1 or TRBD2, each matching 5 bases. Trimming removed 3 bases at V and 2 bases at J, with 10 bases between. The CDR3 runs 14 residues. Germline-derived CDR1 and CDR2 are SGHRS and YFSETQ. The CDR3 DNA is TGCGCCAGCAGCTCCCGGGACCCCACAGATACGCAGTATTTT. As protein: CASSSRDPTDTQYF.

The table lists this clone with a count of one. The chain employs TRBV5-1 and TRBJ1-6; D is uncertain. Trimming took 0 bases from V and 13 from J, leaving 29 bases between them. The CDR3 is 19 residues long. Germline lookup yields CDR1 SGHRS and CDR2 YFSETQ. CDR3 DNA sequence: TGCGCCAGCAGCTTGGCCGCGGTGACACAGATTTACCAATTCTTCCCCCTCCACTTT. Its protein is CASSLAAVTQIYQFFPLHF.

The chain combines TRBV7-2 with TRBJ2-3; a possible D gene is TRBD1 (7 bases). Germline V gene lookup returns CDR1 SGHTA and CDR2 FQGNSA. V lost 5 bases and J lost 3, with 18 bases in between. CDR3 size: 16 residues. As DNA, the CDR3 is TGTGCCAGCAGCCAGGGGGGCCTAAGGTGGACAGATACGCAGTATTTT. Protein: CASSQGGLRWTDTQYF.